This T cell receptor (beta chain) derives from a study of cytomegalovirus exposure and HLA in healthy donors. The PCR used 60 Vbeta and 13 Jbeta primers. Repertoires were generated with immunoSEQ multiplex PCR, while TCRdb's copy carries only in-frame clones and drops some. Seen here are 160,000 or so clones, approximately 76% observed once, and the top ten hold over 1.1%. Germline CDR1 KGHSH, CDR2 LQKENI. This CDR3 region has 16 residues. Trimming stripped 4 bases from V and 4 bases from J, with 16 bases between. Notes on the study in general: The authors excluded some V segments, including TRBV6-2 and TRBV6-3, as indistinguishable. Later analysis suggested most CMV-associated TCR beta chains were HLA-restricted. Reports indicate that TCR beta sequences accurately predicted the HLA-A and HLA-B alleles of most subjects. Reportedly, fewer N-insertions than the roughly 600-donor mean appeared in an Asian-associated ancestry cluster in a later analysis.

For this clone: Its antigen is not known.

This receptor was identified in a man aged 55 to 70 in good health and CMV-seronegative. This chain connects TRBV18 to TRBJ1-4; D gene uncertain. Sequencing used PBMCs. The CDR3: CASSHRGEQNNEKLFF. Here the CDR3 DNA reads TGTGCCAGCTCACACCGTGGGGAGCAGAATAATGAAAAACTGTTTTTT.